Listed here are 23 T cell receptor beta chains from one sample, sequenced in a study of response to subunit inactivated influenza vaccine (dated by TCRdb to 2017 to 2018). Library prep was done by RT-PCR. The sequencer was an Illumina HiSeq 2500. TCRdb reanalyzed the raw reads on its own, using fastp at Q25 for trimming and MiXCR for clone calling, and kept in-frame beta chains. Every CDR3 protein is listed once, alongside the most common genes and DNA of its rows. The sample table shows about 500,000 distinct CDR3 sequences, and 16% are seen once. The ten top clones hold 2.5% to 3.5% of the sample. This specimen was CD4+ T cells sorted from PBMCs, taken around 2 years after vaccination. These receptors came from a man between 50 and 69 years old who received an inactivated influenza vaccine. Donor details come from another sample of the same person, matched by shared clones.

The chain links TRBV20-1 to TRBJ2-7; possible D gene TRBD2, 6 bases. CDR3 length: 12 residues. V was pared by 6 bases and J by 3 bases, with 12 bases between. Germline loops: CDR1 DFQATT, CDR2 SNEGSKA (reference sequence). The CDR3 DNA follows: TGCAGTGCCACCGGGACTTACTACGAGCAGTACTTC. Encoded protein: CSATGTYYEQYF.

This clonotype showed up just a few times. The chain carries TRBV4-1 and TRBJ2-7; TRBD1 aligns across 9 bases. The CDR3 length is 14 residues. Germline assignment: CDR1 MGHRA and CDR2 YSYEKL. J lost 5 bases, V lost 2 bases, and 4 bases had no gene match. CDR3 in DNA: TGCGCCAGCAGCCAAAGCCGGACAGGGGACGAGCAGTACTTC. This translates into CASSQSRTGDEQYF.

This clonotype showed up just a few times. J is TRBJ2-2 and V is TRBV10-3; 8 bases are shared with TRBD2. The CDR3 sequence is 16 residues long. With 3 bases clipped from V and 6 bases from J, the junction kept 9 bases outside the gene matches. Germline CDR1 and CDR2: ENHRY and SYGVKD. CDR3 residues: CAISDPPGGRSGELFF. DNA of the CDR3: TGTGCCATCAGTGATCCCCCTGGCGGGAGGTCCGGGGAGCTGTTTTTT.

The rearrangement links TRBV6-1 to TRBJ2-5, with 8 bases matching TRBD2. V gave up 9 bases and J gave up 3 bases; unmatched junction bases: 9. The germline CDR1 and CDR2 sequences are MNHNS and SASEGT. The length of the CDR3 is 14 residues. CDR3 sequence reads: CASLPGLGKETQYF. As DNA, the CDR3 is TGTGCCAGTTTACCGGGACTAGGAAAAGAGACCCAGTACTTC.

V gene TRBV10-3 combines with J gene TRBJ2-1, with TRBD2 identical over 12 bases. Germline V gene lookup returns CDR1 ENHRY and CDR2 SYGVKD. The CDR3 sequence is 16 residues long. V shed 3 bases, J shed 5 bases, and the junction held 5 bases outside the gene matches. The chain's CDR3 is CAISDRGLAGNNEQFF. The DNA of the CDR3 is TGTGCCATCAGTGATAGAGGACTAGCGGGAAACAATGAGCAGTTCTTC.

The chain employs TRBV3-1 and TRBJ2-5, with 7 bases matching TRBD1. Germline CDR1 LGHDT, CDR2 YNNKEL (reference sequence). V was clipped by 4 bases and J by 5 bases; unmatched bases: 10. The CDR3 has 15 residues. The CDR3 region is CASSRTGRGWETQYF. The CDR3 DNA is TGTGCCAGCAGCCGGACAGGCAGGGGTTGGGAGACCCAGTACTTC.

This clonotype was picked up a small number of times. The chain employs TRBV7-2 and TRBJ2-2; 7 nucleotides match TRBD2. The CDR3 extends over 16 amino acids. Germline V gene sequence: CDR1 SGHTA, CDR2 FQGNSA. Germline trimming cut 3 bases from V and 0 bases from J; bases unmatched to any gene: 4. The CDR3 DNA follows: TGTGCCAGCAGCTTTCAAGCGGGATCGAACACCGGGGAGCTGTTTTTT. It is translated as CASSFQAGSNTGELFF.

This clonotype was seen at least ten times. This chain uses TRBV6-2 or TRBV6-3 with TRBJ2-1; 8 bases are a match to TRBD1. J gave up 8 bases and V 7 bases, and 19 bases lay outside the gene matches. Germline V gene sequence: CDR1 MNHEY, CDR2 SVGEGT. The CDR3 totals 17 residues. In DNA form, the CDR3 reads TGTGCCAGCAAGGGGCAGGGGGCAACTTACCGGGGCTATGAGCAGTTCTTC. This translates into CASKGQGATYRGYEQFF.

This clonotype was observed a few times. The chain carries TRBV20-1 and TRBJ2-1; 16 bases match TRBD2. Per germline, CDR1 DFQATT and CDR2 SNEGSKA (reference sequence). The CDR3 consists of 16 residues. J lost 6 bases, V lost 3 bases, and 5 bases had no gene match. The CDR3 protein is CSARGTSGRAGNEQFF. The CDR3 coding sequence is TGCAGTGCTAGGGGGACTAGCGGGAGGGCCGGCAATGAGCAGTTCTTC.

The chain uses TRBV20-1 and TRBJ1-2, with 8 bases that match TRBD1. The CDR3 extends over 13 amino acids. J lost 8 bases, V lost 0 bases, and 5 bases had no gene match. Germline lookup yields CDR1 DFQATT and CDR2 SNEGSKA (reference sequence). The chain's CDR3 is CSARDHRGKGYTF. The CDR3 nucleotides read TGCAGTGCTAGAGATCACAGGGGGAAGGGCTACACCTTC.

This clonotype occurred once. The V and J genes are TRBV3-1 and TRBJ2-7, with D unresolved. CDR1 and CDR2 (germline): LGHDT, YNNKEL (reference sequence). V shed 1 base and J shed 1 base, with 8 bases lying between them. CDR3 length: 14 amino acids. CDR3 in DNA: TGTGCCAGCAGCCAAGGATACCGGTCCTACGAGCAGTACTTC. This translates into CASSQGYRSYEQYF.

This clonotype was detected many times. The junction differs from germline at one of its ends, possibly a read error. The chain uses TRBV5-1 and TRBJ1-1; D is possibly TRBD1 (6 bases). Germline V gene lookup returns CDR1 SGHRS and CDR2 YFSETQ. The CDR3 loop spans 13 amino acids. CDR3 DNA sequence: TGTGCCAGCAGCTTAGGGGGGAACACTGAAGCTTTCTTT. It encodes CASSLGGNTEAFF.

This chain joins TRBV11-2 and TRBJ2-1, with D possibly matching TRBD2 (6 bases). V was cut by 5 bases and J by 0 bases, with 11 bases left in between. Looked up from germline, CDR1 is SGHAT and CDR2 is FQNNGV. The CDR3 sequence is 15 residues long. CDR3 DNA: TGTGCCAGCAGCGAGCGGGTTCTCTCCTACAATGAGCAGTTCTTC. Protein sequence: CASSERVLSYNEQFF.

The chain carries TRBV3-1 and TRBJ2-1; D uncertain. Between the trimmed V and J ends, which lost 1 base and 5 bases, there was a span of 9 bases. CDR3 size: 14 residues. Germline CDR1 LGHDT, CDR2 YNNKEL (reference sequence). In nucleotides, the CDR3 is TGTGCCAGCAGCCAAGGATATATGAACAATGAGCAGTTCTTC. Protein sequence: CASSQGYMNNEQFF.

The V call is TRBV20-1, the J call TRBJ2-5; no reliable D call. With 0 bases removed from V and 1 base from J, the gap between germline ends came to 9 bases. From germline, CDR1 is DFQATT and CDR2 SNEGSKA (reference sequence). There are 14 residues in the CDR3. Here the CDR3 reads CSARDGDIQETQYF. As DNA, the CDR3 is TGCAGTGCTAGAGATGGAGATATCCAAGAGACCCAGTACTTC.

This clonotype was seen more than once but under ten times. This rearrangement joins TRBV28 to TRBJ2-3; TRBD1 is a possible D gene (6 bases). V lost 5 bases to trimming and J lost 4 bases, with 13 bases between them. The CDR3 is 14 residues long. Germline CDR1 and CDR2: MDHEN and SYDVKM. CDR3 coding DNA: TGTGCCAGCAGTCCACCGACAGGCTCAGATACGCAGTATTTT. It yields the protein CASSPPTGSDTQYF.

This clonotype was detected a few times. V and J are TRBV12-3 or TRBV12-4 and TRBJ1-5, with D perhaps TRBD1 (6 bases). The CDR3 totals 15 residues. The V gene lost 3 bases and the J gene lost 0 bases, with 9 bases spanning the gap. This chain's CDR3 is CASSFQGNSNQPQHF. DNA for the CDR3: TGTGCCAGCAGTTTCCAGGGGAATAGCAATCAGCCCCAGCATTTT.

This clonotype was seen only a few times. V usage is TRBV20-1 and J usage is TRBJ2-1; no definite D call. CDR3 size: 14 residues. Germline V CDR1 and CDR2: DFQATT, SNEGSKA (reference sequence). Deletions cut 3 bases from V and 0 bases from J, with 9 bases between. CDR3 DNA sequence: TGCAGTGCTAGGGACGCCATCTCCTACAATGAGCAGTTCTTC. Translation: CSARDAISYNEQFF.

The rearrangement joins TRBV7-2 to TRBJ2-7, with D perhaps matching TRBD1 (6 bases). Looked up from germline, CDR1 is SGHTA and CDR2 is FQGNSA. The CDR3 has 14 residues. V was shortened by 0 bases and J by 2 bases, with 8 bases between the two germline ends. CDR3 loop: CASSLAGQPYEQYF. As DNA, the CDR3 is TGTGCCAGCAGCTTAGCGGGACAACCCTACGAGCAGTACTTC.

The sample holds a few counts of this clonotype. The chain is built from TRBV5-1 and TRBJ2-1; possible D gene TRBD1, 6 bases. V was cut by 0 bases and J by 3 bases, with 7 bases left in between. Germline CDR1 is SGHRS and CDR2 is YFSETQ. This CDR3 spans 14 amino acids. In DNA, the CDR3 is TGCGCCAGCAGCTTGGCCAGGGGCTACAATGAGCAGTTCTTC. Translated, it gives CASSLARGYNEQFF.

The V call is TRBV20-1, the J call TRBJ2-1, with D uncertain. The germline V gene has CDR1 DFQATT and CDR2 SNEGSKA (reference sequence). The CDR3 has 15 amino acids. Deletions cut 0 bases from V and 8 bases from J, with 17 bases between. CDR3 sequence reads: CSARDRTRSIHEQFF. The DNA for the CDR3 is TGCAGTGCTAGAGATCGGACGCGCAGCATCCATGAGCAGTTCTTC.

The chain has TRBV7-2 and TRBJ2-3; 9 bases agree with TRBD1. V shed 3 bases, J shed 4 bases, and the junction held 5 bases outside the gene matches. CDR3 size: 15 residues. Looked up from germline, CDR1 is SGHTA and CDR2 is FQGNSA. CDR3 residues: CASSLRDRVPDTQYF. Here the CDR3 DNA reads TGTGCCAGCAGCTTGAGGGACAGGGTCCCAGATACGCAGTATTTT.

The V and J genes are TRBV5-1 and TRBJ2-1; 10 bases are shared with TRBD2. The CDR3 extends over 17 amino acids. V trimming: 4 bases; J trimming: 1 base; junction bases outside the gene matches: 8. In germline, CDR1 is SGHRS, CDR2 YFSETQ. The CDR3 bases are TGCGCCAGCAGCAGGTCCCCTAGCGGGGGATCCTACAATGAGCAGTTCTTC. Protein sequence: CASSRSPSGGSYNEQFF.